This is a list of T cell receptor beta chains from one sample in a study of OX40 agonist ivuxolimab in advanced cancers. Produced via immunoSEQ multiplex PCR; TCRdb's table is partial and in-frame only. The top ten hold about 16% of the sample, which has around 25,000 clones, roughly 85% seen once. The sequenced sample was CD4+ or CD8+ T cells sorted from blood, obtained in a trial of the OX40 agonist ivuxolimab. The receptors come from an adult with an advanced solid tumor such as melanoma, head and neck, liver or kidney cancer. CDR3s include the opening cysteine and the closing phenylalanine or tryptophan. D genes are given only for firm matches. Size values are once, few and many counts, or a class for expanded clones, and some rows have none.

j_call v_call clone_size d_call cdr3_nt cdr3_aa
TRBJ1-6 TRBV28 . . TGTGCCAGCAGTTTTCCTCAGGGCCCCACTTCACCCCTCCACTTT CASSFPQGPTSPLHF
TRBJ2-3 TRBV6-6 . TRBD2 TGTGCCAGCAGCCGGACTAGCGGGGGGGCCTTATATACGCAGTATTTT CASSRTSGGALYTQYF
TRBJ2-7 TRBV7-6 once . TGTGCCAGCAGCTTAAGTTTGGGGTCAACCTACGAGCAGTACTTC CASSLSLGSTYEQYF
TRBJ2-3 TRBV7-6 . . TGTGCCAGCAGCTTGAGGGGACGGGGGACCGATACGCAGTATTTT CASSLRGRGTDTQYF
TRBJ1-2 TRBV6-5 . . TGTGCCAGCAGTTACTCCCATCGGGCCGGGGGCTATGGCTACACCTTC CASSYSHRAGGYGYTF
TRBJ2-7 TRBV7-9 few . TGTGCCAGCACAGGATCCTACGAGCAGTACTTC CASTGSYEQYF
TRBJ2-2 TRBV9 . . TGTGCCAGCAGCGTAGCTGGGAAGCCCGGGGAGCTGTTTTTT CASSVAGKPGELFF
TRBJ2-1 TRBV19 . TRBD1 TGTGCCAGTAGTATAGACCCGGGACAGGGGGCGCCCAATGAGCAGTTCTTC CASSIDPGQGAPNEQFF
TRBJ2-3 TRBV30 . . TGTGCCTCTTTTGCGGGGGCCCTTTCGGGTACGCAGTATTTT CASFAGALSGTQYF
TRBJ2-5 TRBV5-1 . . TGCGCCAGCAGACTTGACAGGCAGGCCCAGTACTTC CASRLDRQAQYF
TRBJ2-7 TRBV4-2 . TRBD2 TGTGCCAGCAGCCAAGGAGCACCGGGACTAGCGCAATACGAGCAGTACTTC CASSQGAPGLAQYEQYF
TRBJ1-3 TRBV28 few . TGTGCCAGCAGTTTACCTACCCTCGGGACCTTCTATGTGGGAAACACCATATATTTT CASSLPTLGTFYVGNTIYF
TRBJ2-1 TRBV25-1 few TRBD1 TGTGCCAGCAGTGCGGACAGGGCAACCTACAATGAGCAGTTCTTC CASSADRATYNEQFF
TRBJ2-3 TRBV2 . . TGTGCCAGCAGTGATAAGGGGTTACCACCCAATACGCAGTATTTT CASSDKGLPPNTQYF
TRBJ2-3 TRBV6-6 . . TGTGCCAGCAGTTTGGACTCGGATACGCAGTATTTT CASSLDSDTQYF
TRBJ2-1 TRBV4-3 . . TGCGCCAGCAGCCAAGATCTGTCAGGTTCGTGGGCGAATGAGCAGTTCTTC CASSQDLSGSWANEQFF
TRBJ2-2 TRBV30 . . TGTGCCTGGAGTGAATTGGGCGCCACCGGGGAGCTGTTTTTT CAWSELGATGELFF
TRBJ1-6 TRBV27 few . TGTGCCAGCACCGGGGGACTCCTCTCACCCCTCCACTTT CASTGGLLSPLHF
TRBJ2-3 TRBV9 . TRBD2 TGTGCCAGCAGCGTAGAAAGAGCGGGGGGTGGAACAGATACGCAGTATTTT CASSVERAGGGTDTQYF
TRBJ1-1 TRBV19 . . TGTGCCAGTAGTATTAACGGGGCTCACACTGAAGCTTTCTTT CASSINGAHTEAFF
TRBJ2-7 TRBV9 . . TGTGCCAGCAGCGTAGGGAGGGAGCGCTATTCCGAGCAGTACTTC CASSVGRERYSEQYF
TRBJ1-3 TRBV28 . . TGTGCCAGCAGTAACAACAGGGCTGGAAACACCATATATTTT CASSNNRAGNTIYF
TRBJ1-1 TRBV9 . . TGTGCCAGCAGCGTAGGAGTTGGGGCCGAAGCTTTCTTT CASSVGVGAEAFF
TRBJ2-1 TRBV28 . . TGTGCCAGCAGTTTGACCTCCTACAATGAGCAGTTCTTC CASSLTSYNEQFF
TRBJ2-7 TRBV29-1 . . TGCAGCGTTGAACGGCAGGGGTCAAACGAGCAGTACTTC CSVERQGSNEQYF
TRBJ2-3 TRBV5-4 . . TGTGCCAGCAGCTTGGCGGAGGGGAGCACAGATACGCAGTATTTT CASSLAEGSTDTQYF
TRBJ2-3 TRBV2 . TRBD2 TGTGCCAGCAGCTCTCTGACTAGCAGGTTCACAGATACGCAGTATTTT CASSSLTSRFTDTQYF
TRBJ2-4 TRBV28 . TRBD1 TGTGCCAGCGGGACAGGTTGGGGGCTAAACATTCAGTACTTC CASGTGWGLNIQYF
TRBJ2-3 TRBV15 . . TGTGCCACCAGCAGCGACACTCCTACTAGTCTGCGAGATACGCAGTATTTT CATSSDTPTSLRDTQYF
TRBJ2-2 TRBV7-8 . . TGTGCCAGCAGCCCCCGGACAGTTACGAACACCGGGGAGCTGTTTTTT CASSPRTVTNTGELFF
TRBJ2-7 TRBV7-6 . TRBD2 TGTGCCAGCAGCTTAAGACTAGCGGGGTTCTACGAGCAGTACTTC CASSLRLAGFYEQYF
TRBJ2-1 TRBV6-5 once TRBD2 TGTGCCAGCAGTTACTTGGGGGGAGGGAATGAGCAGTTCTTC CASSYLGGGNEQFF
TRBJ2-1 TRBV9 . . TGTGCCAGCGCGTTAAGCCCGGACAGTTCGGGGAATGAGCAGTTCTTC CASALSPDSSGNEQFF
TRBJ1-2 TRBV7-8 . . TGTGCCAGCAGCCCCTCTAACTATGGCTACACCTTC CASSPSNYGYTF
TRBJ2-5 TRBV2 . . TGTGCCAGCGTCCCCAGGGCCGAGACCCAGTACTTC CASVPRAETQYF
TRBJ2-1 TRBV25-1 . . TGTGCCAGCAGTGAAGGAGGATGGTACAATGAGCAGTTCTTC CASSEGGWYNEQFF
TRBJ1-1 TRBV14 . . TGTGCCAGCAGCCATAGGAACACTGAAGCTTTCTTT CASSHRNTEAFF
TRBJ2-1 TRBV9 . TRBD2 TGTGCCAGCAGCGTCCTTAGCGGGGGGGCTTCCTACAATGAGCAGTTCTTC CASSVLSGGASYNEQFF
TRBJ1-2 TRBV18 medium-sized . TGTGCCAGCTCACCACCTACAGAATCCTATGGCTACACCTTC CASSPPTESYGYTF
TRBJ2-1 TRBV29-1 . . TGCAGCGTTGAATACCCGGCGAATGAGCAGTTCTTC CSVEYPANEQFF
TRBJ1-2 TRBV13 . . TGTGCCAGCAGCTTAGCCGACAGCCTCTATGGCTACACCTTC CASSLADSLYGYTF
TRBJ1-1 TRBV7-6 . . TGTGCCAGCAGCTTAGGGGCTCCGGACGGGAGGGGCCTAACTGAAGCTTTCTTT CASSLGAPDGRGLTEAFF
TRBJ1-1 TRBV7-8 . . TGTGCCAGCAGCTTAGGATCAGGGTCGGGCACTGAAGCTTTCTTT CASSLGSGSGTEAFF
TRBJ2-5 TRBV9 . . TGTGCCAGCAGCGTAACAGGGCTACAAGAGACCCAGTACTTC CASSVTGLQETQYF
TRBJ2-7 TRBV6-6 once . TGTGCCAGCAGGTCGGACAGCTCCTACGAGCAGTACTTC CASRSDSSYEQYF
TRBJ2-7 TRBV4-1 . . TGCGCCAGCAGCCAAGATCGTCCAGCGACCTACGAGCAGTACTTC CASSQDRPATYEQYF
TRBJ2-7 TRBV4-3 . TRBD2 TGCGCCAGCAGCCAGACAATGGGACTAGCGGTGTACGAGCAGTACTTC CASSQTMGLAVYEQYF